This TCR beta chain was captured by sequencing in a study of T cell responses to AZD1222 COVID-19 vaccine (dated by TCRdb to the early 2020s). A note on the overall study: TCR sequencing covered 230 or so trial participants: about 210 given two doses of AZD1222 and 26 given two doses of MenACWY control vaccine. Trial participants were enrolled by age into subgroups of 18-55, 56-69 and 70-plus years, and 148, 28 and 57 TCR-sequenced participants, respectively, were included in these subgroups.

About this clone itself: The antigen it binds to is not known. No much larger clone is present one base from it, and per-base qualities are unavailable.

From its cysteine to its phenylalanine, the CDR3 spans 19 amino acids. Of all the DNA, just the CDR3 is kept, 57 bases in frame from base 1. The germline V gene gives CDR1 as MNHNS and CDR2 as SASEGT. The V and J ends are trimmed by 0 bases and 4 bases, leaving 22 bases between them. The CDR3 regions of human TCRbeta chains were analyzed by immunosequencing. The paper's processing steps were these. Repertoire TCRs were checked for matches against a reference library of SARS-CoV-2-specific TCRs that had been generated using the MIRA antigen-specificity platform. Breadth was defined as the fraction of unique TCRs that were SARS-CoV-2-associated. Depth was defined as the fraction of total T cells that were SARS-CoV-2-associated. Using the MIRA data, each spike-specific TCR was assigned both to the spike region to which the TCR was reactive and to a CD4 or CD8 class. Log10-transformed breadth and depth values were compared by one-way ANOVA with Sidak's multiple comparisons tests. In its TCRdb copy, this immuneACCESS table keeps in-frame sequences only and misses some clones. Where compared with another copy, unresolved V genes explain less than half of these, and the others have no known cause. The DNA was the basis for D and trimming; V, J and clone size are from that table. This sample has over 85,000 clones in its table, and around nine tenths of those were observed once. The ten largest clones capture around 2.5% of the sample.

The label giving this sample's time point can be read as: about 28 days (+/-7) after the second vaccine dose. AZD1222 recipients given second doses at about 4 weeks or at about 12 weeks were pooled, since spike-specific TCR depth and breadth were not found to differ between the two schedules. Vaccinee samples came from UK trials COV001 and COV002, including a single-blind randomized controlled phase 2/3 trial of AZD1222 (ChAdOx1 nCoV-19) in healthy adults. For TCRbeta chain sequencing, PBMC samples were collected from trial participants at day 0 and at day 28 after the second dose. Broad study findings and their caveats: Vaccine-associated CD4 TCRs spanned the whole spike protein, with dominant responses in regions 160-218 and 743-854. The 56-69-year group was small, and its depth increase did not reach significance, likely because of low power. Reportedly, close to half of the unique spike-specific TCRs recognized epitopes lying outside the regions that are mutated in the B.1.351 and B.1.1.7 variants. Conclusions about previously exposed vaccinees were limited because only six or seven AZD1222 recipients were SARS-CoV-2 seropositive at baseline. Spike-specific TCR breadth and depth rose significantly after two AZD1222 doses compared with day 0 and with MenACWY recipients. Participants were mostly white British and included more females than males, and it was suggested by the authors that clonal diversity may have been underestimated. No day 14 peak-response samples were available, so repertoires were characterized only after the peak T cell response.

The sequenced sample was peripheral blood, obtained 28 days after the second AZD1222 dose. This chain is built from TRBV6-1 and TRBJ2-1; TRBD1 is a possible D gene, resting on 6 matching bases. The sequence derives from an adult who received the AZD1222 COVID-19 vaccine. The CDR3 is CASSEAVQGEAPHYNEQFF. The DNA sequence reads TGTGCCAGCAGTGAAGCCGTACAGGGAGAGGCCCCACATTACAATGAGCAGTTCTTC.